This TCR beta chain originates from a study of cytomegalovirus exposure and HLA in healthy donors. CDR1 is LNHDA, CDR2 SQIVND, per germline (reference sequence). Trimming shortened V by 5 bases and J by 11 bases, and 21 bases separated the two germline ends. This CDR3 has 14 amino acids. This clone has only a few counts. Primers for the PCR totalled 60 Vbeta and 13 Jbeta. Assay used: immunoSEQ multiplex PCR; TCRdb lists only in-frame clones, some missing. The repertoire holds 150,000 to 200,000 clones, with about 79% as singletons. This clonotype was sampled from a man aged 18 to 35 in good health and CMV-seronegative. Sample: PBMCs. The rearrangement joins TRBV19 to TRBJ1-1; D remains unclear. CDR3 sequence reads: CASSWAEVGSRAFF. The CDR3 DNA follows: TGTGCCAGTAGTTGGGCGGAGGTCGGTTCTCGCGCTTTCTTT.